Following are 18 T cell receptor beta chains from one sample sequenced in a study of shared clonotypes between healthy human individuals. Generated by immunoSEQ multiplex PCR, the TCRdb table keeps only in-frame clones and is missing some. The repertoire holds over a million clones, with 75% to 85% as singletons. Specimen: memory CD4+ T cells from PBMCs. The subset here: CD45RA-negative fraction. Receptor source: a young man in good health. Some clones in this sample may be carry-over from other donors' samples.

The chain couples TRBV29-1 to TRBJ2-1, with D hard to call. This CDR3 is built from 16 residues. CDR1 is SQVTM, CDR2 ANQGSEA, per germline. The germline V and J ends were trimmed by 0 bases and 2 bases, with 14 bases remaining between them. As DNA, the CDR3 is TGCAGCGTTGAAGATCCTGGCTTGGCGACCTACAATGAGCAGTTCTTC. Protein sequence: CSVEDPGLATYNEQFF.

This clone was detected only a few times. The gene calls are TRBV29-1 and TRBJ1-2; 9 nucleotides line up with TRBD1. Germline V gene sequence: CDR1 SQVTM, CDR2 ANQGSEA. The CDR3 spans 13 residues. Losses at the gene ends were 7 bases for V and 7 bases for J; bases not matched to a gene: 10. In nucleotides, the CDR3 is TGCAGCGCGCTAGGGACAGGGAGTGTTGGCTACACCTTC. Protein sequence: CSALGTGSVGYTF.

The CDR3 bases are TGTGCCAGCAGTTTAGTGAGGCGGGAGAGGTTCACCGGGGAGCTGTTTTTT. It codes for CASSLVRRERFTGELFF. V is TRBV28 and J is TRBJ2-2; the match to TRBD2 covers 7 bases. The CDR3 contains 17 residues. Losses at the gene ends were 2 bases for V and 4 bases for J; bases not matched to a gene: 10. Germline CDR1 and CDR2: MDHEN and SYDVKM.

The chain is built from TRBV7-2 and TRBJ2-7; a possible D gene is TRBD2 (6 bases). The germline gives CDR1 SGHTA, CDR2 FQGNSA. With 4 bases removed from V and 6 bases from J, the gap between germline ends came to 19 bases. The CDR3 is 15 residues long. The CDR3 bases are TGTGCCAGCAGCTCCCTCTTCCGGGACTCGGGCGAGCAGTACTTC. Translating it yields CASSSLFRDSGEQYF.

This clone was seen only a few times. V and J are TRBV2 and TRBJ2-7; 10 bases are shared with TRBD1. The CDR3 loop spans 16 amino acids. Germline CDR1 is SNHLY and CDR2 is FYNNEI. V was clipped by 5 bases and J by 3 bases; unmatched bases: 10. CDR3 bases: TGTGCCAGCAGTCGCAGTGTCCGGGACAGGGGCTACGAGCAGTACTTC. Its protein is CASSRSVRDRGYEQYF.

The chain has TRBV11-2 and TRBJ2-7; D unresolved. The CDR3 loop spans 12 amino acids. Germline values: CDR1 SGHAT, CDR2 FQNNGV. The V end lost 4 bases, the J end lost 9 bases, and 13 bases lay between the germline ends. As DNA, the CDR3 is TGTGCCAGCAGCTCTCAAAGGGCCCGGCAGTACTTC. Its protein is CASSSQRARQYF.

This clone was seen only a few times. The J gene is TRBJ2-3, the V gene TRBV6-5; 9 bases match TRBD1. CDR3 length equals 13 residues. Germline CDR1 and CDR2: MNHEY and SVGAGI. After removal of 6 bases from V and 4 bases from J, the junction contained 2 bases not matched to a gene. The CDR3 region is CASRRQGADTQYF. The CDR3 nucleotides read TGTGCCAGCAGGAGACAGGGGGCAGATACGCAGTATTTT.

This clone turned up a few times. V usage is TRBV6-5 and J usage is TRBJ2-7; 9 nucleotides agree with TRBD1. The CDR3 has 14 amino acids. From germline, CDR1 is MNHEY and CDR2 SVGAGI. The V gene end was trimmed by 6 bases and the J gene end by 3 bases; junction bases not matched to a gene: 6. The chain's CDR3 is CASRAGQGIYEQYF. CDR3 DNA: TGTGCCAGCAGGGCCGGACAGGGGATCTACGAGCAGTACTTC.

CDR3 DNA: TGTGCCAGCAGCCCGGCTTCCGACAGGTTGGTGCAGTACTTC. Its translation is CASSPASDRLVQYF. V is TRBV14 and J is TRBJ2-7; TRBD1 might be the D (6 bases). CDR3 length equals 14 residues. V lost 4 bases and J 9 bases, leaving 19 bases between the germline ends. Germline V gene lookup returns CDR1 SGHDN and CDR2 FVKESK.

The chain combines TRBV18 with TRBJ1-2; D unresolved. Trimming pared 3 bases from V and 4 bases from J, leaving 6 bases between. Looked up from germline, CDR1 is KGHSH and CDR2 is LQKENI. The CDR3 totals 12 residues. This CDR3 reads CASSPDGYGYTF. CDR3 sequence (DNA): TGTGCCAGCTCACCGGACGGCTATGGCTACACCTTC. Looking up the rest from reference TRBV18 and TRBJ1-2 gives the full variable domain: NAGVMQNPRHLVRRRGQEARLRCSPMKGHSHVYWYRQLPEEGLKFMVYLQKENIIDESGMPKERFSAEFPKEGPSILRIQQVVRGDSAAYFCASSPDGYGYTFGSGTRLTVV.

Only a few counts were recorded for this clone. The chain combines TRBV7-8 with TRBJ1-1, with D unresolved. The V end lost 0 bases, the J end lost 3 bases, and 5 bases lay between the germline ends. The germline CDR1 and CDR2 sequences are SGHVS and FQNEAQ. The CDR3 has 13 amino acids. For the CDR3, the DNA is TGTGCCAGCAGCTTAGCATTGGACACTGAAGCTTTCTTT. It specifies CASSLALDTEAFF. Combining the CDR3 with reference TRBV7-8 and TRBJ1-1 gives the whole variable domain GAGVSQSPRYKVAKRGQDVALRCDPISGHVSLFWYQQALGQGPEFLTYFQNEAQLDKSGLPSDRFFAERPEGSVSTLKIQRTQQEDSAVYLCASSLALDTEAFFGQGTRLTVV.

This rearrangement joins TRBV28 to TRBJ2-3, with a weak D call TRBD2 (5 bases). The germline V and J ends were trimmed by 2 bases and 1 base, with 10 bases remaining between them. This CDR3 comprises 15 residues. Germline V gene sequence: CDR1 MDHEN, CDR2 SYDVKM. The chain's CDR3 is CASSLEGVGTDTQYF. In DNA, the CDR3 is TGTGCCAGCAGTTTAGAGGGAGTCGGCACAGATACGCAGTATTTT.

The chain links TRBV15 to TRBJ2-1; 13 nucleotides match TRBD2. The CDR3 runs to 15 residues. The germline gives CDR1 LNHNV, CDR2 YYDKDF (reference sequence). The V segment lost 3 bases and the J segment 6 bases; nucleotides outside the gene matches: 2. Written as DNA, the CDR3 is TGTGCCACCAGCAGGCGGACTAGCGGGAGCAATGAGCAGTTCTTC. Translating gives CATSRRTSGSNEQFF.

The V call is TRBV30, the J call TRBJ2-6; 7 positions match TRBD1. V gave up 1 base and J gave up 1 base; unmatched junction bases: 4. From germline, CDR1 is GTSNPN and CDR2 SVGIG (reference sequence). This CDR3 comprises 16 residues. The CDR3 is CAWSGDRYSGANVLTF. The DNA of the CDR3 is TGTGCCTGGAGTGGGGACAGATATTCTGGGGCCAACGTCCTGACTTTC.

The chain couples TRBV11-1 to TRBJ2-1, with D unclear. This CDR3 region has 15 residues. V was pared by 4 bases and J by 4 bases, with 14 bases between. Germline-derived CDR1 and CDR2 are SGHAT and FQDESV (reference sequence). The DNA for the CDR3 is TGTGCCAGCAGCTCAGGACGCCTAATTTACAATGAGCAGTTCTTC. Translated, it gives CASSSGRLIYNEQFF.

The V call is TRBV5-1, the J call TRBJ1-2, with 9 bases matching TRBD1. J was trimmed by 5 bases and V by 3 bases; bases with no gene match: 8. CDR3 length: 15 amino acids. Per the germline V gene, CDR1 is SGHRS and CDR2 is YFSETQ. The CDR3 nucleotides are TGCGCCAGCAGCTCATACAGGGGGCAAAATTATGGCTACACCTTC. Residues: CASSSYRGQNYGYTF.

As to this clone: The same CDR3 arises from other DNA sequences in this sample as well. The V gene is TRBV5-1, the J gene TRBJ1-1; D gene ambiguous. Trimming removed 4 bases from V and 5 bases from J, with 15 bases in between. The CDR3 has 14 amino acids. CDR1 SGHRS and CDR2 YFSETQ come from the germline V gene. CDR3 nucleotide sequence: TGCGCCAGCAGCCAATCAACGGGGATAACTGAAGCTTTCTTT. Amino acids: CASSQSTGITEAFF.

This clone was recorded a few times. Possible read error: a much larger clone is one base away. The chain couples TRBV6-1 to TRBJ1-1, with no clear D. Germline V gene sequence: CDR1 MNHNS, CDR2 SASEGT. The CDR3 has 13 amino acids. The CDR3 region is CASNEMRGTEAFF. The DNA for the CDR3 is TGTGCCAGCAATGAAATGAGAGGCACTGAAGCTTTCTTT.